The following is a TCR beta chain sequence with its context. The antigen is unknown. The data stem from a study of graft-versus-host responses after intestinal transplantation. Study results and caveats: Allografts of one patient group, those with graft-donor T cell macrochimerism, had high graft-versus-host to host-versus-graft clonal ratios.

The CDR3 extends over 15 amino acids. CDR1 and CDR2 from the germline V gene are MGHRA and YSYEKL. Trimming shortened V by 2 bases and J by 1 base, and 9 bases separated the two germline ends. Only in-frame clones appear in the TCRdb table, and some are missing; sequencing was by immunoSEQ multiplex PCR. The sample yields more than 95,000 clones, under 95% seen once. This sample comprised unstimulated CD8+ T cells sorted from spleen or lymph node cells, obtained before intestinal transplant. This TCR came from a human donor who received an intestinal transplant. This rearrangement joins TRBV4-1 to TRBJ1-5; D perhaps matches TRBD1 (5 bases). The CDR3, as DNA: TGCGCCAGCAGCCAACCGGGACTGAGCAATCAGCCCCAGCATTTT. Protein sequence: CASSQPGLSNQPQHF.